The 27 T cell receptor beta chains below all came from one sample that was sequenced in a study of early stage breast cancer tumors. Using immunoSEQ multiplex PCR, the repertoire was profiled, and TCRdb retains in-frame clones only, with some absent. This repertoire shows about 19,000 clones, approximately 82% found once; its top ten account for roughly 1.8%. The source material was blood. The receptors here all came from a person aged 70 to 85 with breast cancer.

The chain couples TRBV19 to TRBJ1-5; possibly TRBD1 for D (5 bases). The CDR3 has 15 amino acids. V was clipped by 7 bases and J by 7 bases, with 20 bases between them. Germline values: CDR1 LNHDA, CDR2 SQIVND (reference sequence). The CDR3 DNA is TGTGCCAGTACCCCCCCCCGACAGTGGGGACAGCCCCAGCATTTT. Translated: CASTPPRQWGQPQHF.

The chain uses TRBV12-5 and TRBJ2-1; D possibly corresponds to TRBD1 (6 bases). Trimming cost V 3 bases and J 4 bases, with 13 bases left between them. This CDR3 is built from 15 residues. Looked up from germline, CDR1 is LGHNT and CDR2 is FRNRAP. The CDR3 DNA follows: TGTGCTAGTGGTTTACCTAGGGGGTCGTACAATGAGCAGTTCTTC. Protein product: CASGLPRGSYNEQFF.

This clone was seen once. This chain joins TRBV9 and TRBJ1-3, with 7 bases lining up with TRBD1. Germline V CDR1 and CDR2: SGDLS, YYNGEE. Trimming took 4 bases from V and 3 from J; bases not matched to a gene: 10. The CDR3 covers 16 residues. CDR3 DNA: TGTGCCAGCAGCCTTCTACCCACAGGGGATGGAAACACCATATATTTT. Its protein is CASSLLPTGDGNTIYF.

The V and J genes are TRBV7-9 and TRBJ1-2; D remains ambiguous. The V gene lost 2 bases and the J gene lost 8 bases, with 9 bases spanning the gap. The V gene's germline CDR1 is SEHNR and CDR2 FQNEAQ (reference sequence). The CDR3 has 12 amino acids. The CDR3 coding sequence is TGTGCCAGCAGCTTAAAACGGGAGGGCTACACCTTC. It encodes CASSLKREGYTF.

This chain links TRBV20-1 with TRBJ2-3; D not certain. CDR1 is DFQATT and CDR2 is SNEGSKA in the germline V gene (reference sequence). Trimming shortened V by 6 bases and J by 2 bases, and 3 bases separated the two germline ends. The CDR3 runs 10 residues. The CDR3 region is CSAYTDTQYF. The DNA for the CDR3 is TGCAGTGCCTACACAGATACGCAGTATTTT.

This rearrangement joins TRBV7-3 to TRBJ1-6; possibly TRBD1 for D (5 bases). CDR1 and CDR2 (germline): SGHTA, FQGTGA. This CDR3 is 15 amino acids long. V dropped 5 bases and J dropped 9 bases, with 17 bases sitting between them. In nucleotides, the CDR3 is TGTGCCAGCAGCCGCACAGGACCCGACGGTTCACCCCTCCACTTT. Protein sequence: CASSRTGPDGSPLHF. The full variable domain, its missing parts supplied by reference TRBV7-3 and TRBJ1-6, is GAGVSQTPSNKVTEKGKYVELRCDPISGHTALYWYRQSLGQGPEFLIYFQGTGAADDSGLPNDRFFAVRPEGSVSTLKIQRTERGDSAVYLCASSRTGPDGSPLHFGNGTRLTVT.

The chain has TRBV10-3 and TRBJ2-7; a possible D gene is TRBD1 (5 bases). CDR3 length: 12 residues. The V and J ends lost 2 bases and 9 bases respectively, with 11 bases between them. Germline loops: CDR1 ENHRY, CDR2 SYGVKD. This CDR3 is CAISEQGLGQYF. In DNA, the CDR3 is TGTGCCATCAGTGAGCAGGGCCTGGGGCAGTACTTC.

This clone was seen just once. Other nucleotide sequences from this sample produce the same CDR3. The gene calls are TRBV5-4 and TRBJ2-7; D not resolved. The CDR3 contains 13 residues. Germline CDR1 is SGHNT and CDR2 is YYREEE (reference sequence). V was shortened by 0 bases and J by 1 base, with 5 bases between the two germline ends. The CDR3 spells CASSLAGSYEQYF. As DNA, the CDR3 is TGTGCCAGCAGCTTGGCGGGTTCCTACGAGCAGTACTTC. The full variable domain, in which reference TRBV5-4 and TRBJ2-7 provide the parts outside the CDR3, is ETGVTQSPTHLIKTRGQQVTLRCSSQSGHNTVSWYQQALGQGPQFIFQYYREEENGRGNFPPRFSGLQFPNYSSELNVNALELDDSALYLCASSLAGSYEQYFGPGTRLTVT.

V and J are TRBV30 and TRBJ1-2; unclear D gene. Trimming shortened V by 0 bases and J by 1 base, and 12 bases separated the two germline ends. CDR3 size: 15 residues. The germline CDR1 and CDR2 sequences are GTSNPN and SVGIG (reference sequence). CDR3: CAWSVPEAYNYGYTF. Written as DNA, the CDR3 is TGTGCCTGGAGTGTACCCGAAGCCTATAACTATGGCTACACCTTC.

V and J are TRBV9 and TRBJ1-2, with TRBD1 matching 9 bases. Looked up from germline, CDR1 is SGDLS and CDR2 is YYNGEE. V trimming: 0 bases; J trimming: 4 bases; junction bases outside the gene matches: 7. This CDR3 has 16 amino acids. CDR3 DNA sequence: TGTGCCAGCAGCGTAGGGGGGACAGGGAAACCCTATGGCTACACCTTC. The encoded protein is CASSVGGTGKPYGYTF.

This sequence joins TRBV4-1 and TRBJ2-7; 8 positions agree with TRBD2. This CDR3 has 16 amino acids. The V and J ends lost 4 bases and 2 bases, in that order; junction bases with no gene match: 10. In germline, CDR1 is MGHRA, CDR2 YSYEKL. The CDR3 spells CASSLAAGGPTYEQYF. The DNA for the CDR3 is TGCGCCAGCAGCCTGGCGGCGGGGGGCCCAACCTACGAGCAGTACTTC.

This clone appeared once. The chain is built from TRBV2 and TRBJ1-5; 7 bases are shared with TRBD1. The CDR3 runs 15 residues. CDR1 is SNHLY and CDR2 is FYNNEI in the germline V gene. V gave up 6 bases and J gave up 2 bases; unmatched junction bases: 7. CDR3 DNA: TGTGCCAGCAGGGATACAGGGGTGGGCAATCAGCCCCAGCATTTT. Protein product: CASRDTGVGNQPQHF.

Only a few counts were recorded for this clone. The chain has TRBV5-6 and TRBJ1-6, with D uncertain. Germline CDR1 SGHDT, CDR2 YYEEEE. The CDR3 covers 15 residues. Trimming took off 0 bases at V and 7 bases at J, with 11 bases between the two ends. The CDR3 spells CASSLGTPGNSPLHF. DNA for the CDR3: TGTGCCAGCAGCTTGGGGACCCCGGGGAATTCACCCCTCCACTTT. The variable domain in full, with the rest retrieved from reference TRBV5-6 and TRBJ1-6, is DAGVTQSPTHLIKTRGQQVTLRCSPKSGHDTVSWYQQALGQGPQFIFQYYEEEERQRGNFPDRFSGHQFPNYSSELNVNALLLGDSALYLCASSLGTPGNSPLHFGNGTRLTVT.

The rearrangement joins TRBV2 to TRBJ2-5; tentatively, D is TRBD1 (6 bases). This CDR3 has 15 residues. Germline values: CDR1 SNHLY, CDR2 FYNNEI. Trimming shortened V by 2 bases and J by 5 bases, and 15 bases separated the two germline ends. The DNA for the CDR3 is TGTGCCAGCAGTGAAACTGGGGGCGGCGGGGAGACCCAGTACTTC. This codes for CASSETGGGGETQYF.

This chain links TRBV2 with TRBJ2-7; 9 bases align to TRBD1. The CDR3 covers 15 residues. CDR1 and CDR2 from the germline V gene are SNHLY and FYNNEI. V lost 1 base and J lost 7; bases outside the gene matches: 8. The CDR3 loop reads CASSEGNRGRREQYF. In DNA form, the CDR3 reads TGTGCCAGCAGTGAAGGGAACAGGGGGCGTCGTGAGCAGTACTTC. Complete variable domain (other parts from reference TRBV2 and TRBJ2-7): EPEVTQTPSHQVTQMGQEVILRCVPISNHLYFYWYRQILGQKVEFLVSFYNNEISEKSEIFDDQFSVERPDGSNFTLKIRSTKLEDSAMYFCASSEGNRGRREQYFGPGTRLTVT.

The CDR3 spells CASSRGGLQETQYF. The CDR3 DNA follows: TGCGCCAGCAGCCGGGGGGGGCTGCAAGAGACCCAGTACTTC. The chain joins TRBV5-1 to TRBJ2-5; TRBD2 agrees at 8 bases. The CDR3 totals 14 residues. CDR1 is SGHRS and CDR2 is YFSETQ in the germline V gene. The V and J ends lost 4 bases and 2 bases, in that order; junction bases with no gene match: 4.

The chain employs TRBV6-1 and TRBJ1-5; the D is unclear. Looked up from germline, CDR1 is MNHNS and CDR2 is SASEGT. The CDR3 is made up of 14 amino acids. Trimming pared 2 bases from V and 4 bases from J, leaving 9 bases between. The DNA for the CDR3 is TGTGCCAGCAGTGAATTATCCTTTAATCAGCCCCAGCATTTT. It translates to CASSELSFNQPQHF.

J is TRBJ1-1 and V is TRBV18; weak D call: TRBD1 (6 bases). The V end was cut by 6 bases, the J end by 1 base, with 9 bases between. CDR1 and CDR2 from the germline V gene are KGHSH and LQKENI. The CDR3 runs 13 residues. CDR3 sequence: CASSQDRNTEAFF. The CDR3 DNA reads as TGTGCCAGCTCCCAGGACAGGAACACTGAAGCTTTCTTT.

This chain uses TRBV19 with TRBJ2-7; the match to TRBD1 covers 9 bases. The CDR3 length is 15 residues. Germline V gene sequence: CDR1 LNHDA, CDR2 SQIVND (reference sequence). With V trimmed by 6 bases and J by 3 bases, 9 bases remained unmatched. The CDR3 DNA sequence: TGTGCCAGTAGCAAAACCGGGACAGGGCTCTACGAGCAGTACTTC. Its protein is CASSKTGTGLYEQYF.

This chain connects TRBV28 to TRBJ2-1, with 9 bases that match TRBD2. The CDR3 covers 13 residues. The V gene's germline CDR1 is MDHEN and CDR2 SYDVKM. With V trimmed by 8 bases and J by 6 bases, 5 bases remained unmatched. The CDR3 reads CASCRGGANEQFF. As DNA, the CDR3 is TGTGCCAGCTGTCGCGGGGGGGCCAATGAGCAGTTCTTC. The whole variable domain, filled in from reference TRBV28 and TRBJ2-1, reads DVKVTQSSRYLVKRTGEKVFLECVQDMDHENMFWYRQDPGLGLRLIYFSYDVKMKEKGDIPEGYSVSREKKERFSLILESASTNQTSMYLCASCRGGANEQFFGPGTRLTVL.

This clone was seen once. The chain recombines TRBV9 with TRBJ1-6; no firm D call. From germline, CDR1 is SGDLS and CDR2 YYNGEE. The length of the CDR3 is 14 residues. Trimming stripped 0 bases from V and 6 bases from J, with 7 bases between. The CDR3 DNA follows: TGTGCCAGCAGCGTAGCCCCCCTTAATTCACCCCTCCACTTT. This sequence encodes CASSVAPLNSPLHF.

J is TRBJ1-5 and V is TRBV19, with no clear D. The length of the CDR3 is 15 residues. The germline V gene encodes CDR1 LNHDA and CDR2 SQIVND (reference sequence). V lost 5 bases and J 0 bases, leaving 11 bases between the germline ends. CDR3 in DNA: TGTGCCAGTAGTGTCGGCAGACATAGCAATCAGCCCCAGCATTTT. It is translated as CASSVGRHSNQPQHF. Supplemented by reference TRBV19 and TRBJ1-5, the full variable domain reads DGGITQSPKYLFRKEGQNVTLSCEQNLNHDAMYWYRQDPGQGLRLIYYSQIVNDFQKGDIAEGYSVSREKKESFPLTVTSAQKNPTAFYLCASSVGRHSNQPQHFGDGTRLSIL.

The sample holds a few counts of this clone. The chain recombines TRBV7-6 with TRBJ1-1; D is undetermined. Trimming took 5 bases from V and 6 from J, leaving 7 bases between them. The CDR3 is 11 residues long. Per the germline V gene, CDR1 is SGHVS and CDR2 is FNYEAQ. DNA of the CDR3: TGTGCCAGCAGCCGAGGGCCTGAAGCTTTCTTT. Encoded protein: CASSRGPEAFF.

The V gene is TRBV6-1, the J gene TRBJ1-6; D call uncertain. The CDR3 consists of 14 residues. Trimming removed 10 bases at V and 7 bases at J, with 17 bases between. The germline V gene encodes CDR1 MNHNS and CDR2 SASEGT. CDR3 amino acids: CATTRGMGNSPLHF. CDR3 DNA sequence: TGTGCCACGACCCGAGGGATGGGGAATTCACCCCTCCACTTT.

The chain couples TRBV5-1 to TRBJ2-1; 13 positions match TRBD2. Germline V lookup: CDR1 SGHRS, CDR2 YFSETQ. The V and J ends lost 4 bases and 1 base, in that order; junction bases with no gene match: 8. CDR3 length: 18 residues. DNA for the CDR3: TGCGCCAGCAGCCAACTAGCGGGGGGGCCGGGTTCCTACAATGAGCAGTTCTTC. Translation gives CASSQLAGGPGSYNEQFF.

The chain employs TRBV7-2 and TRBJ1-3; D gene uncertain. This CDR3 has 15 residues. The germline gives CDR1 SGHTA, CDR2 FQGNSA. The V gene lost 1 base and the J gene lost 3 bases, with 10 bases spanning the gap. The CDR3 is CASSLDSGVGNTIYF. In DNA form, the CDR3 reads TGTGCCAGCAGCTTAGATTCCGGGGTTGGAAACACCATATATTTT.

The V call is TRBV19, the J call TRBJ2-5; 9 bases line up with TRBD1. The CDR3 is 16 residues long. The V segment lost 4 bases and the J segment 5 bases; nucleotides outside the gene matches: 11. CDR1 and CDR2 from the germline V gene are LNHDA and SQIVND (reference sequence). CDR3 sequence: CASSKGQGTVGETQYF. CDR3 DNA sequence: TGTGCCAGTAGTAAGGGACAGGGAACTGTGGGGGAGACCCAGTACTTC.